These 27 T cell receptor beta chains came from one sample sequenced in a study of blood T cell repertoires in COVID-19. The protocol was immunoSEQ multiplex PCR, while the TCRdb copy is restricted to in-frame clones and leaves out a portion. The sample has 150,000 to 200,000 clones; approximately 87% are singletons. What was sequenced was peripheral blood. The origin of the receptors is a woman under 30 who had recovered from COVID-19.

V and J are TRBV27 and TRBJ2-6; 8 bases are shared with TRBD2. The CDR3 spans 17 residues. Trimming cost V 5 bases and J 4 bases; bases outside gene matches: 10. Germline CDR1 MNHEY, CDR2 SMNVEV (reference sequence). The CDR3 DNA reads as TGTGCCAGCAGTCCCCGGGGGGGTTTGACCGGGGCCAACGTCCTGACTTTC. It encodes CASSPRGGLTGANVLTF.

This CDR3 is CATSDPTSGRYNEQFF. The CDR3 DNA sequence: TGTGCCACCAGTGATCCGACTAGCGGGAGGTACAATGAGCAGTTCTTC. This sequence joins TRBV24-1 and TRBJ2-1, with 13 positions matching TRBD2. Germline V gene lookup returns CDR1 KGHDR and CDR2 SFDVKD. The CDR3 loop spans 16 amino acids. Trimming cost V 3 bases and J 4 bases; bases outside gene matches: 2.

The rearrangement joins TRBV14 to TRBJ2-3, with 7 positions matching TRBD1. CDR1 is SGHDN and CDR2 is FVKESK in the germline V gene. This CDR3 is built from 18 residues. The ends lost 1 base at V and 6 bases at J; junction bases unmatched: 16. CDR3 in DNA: TGTGCCAGCAGCCAAGTCGAAACAGGGGACCTTCTTTCGGATACGCAGTATTTT. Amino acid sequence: CASSQVETGDLLSDTQYF.

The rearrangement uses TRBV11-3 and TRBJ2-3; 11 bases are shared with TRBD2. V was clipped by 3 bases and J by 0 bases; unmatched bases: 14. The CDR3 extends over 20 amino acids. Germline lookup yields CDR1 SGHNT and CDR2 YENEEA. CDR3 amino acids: CASSLGFSTSGESSTDTQYF. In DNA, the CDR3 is TGTGCCAGCAGCTTGGGGTTCTCGACTAGCGGGGAAAGTAGCACAGATACGCAGTATTTT.

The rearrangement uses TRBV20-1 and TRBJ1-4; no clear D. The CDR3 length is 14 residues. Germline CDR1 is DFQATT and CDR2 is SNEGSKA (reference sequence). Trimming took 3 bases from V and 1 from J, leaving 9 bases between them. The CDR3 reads CSASSALTNEKLFF. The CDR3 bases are TGCAGTGCTAGTTCTGCACTAACTAATGAAAAACTGTTTTTT.

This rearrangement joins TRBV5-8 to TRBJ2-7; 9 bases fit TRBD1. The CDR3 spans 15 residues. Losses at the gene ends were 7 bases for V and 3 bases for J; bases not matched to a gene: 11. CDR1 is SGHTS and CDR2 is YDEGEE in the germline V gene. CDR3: CASPDPGQGFYEQYF. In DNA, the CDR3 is TGTGCCAGCCCTGATCCGGGACAGGGCTTCTACGAGCAGTACTTC.

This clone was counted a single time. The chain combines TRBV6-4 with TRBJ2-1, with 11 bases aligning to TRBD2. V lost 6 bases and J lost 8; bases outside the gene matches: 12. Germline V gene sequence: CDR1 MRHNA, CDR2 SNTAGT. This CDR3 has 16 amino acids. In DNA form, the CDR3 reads TGTGCCAGCAGAGAGCCCCCTAGCGGGAGGTTCGATGAGCAGTTCTTC. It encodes CASREPPSGRFDEQFF.

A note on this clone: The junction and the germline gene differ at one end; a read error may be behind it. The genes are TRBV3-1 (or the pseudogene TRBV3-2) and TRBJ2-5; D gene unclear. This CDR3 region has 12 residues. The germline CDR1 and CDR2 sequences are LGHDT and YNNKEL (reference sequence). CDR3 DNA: TGTGCCAGGAGCCAAGGCGGAGAGACCCAGTACTTC. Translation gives CARSQGGETQYF.

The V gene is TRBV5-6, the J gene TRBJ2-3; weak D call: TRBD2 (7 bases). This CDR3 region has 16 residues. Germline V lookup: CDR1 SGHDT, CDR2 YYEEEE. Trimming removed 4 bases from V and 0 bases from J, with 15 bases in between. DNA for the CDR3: TGTGCCAGCAGCGATGGAGGGGGGGGGAGCACAGATACGCAGTATTTT. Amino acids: CASSDGGGGSTDTQYF.

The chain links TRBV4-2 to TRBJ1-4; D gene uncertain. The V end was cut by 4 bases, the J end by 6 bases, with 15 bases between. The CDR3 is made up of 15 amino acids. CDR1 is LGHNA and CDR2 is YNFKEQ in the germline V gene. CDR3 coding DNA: TGTGCCAGCAGCCTTAACTGGGCCAAGGATGAAAAACTGTTTTTT. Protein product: CASSLNWAKDEKLFF.

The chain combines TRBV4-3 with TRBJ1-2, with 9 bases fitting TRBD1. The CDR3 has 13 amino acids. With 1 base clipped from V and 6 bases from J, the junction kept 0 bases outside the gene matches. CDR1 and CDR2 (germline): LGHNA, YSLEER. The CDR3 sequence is CASSQGTGDGYTF. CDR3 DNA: TGCGCCAGCAGCCAAGGGACAGGGGATGGCTACACCTTC.

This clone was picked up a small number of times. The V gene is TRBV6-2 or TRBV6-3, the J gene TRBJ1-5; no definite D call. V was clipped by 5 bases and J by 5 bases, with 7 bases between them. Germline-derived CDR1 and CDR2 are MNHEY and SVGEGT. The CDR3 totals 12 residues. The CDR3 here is CASSLLDQPQHF. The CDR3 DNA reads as TGTGCCAGCAGTCTCCTAGATCAGCCCCAGCATTTT.

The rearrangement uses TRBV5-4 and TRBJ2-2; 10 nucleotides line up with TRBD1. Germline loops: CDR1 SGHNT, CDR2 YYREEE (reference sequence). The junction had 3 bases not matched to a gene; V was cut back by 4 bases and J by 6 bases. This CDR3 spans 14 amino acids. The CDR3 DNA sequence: TGTGCCAGCAGCCCCGGGACAGGGGCCGGGGAGCTGTTTTTT. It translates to CASSPGTGAGELFF. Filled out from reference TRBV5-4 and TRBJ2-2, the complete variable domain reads ETGVTQSPTHLIKTRGQQVTLRCSSQSGHNTVSWYQQALGQGPQFIFQYYREEENGRGNFPPRFSGLQFPNYSSELNVNALELDDSALYLCASSPGTGAGELFFGEGSRLTVL.

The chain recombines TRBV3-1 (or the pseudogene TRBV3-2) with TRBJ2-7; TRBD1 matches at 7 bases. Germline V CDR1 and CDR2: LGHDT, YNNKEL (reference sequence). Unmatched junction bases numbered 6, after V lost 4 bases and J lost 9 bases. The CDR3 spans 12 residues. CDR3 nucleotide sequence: TGTGCCAGCAGCCCCACAGGGGCACGGCAGTACGTC. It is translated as CASSPTGARQYV.

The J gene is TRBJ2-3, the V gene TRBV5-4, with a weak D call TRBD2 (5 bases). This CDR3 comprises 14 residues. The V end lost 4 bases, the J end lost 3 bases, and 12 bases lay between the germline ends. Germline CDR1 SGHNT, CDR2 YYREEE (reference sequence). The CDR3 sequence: CASSRGPLTDTQYF. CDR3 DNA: TGTGCCAGCAGCCGAGGGCCATTGACAGATACGCAGTATTTT.

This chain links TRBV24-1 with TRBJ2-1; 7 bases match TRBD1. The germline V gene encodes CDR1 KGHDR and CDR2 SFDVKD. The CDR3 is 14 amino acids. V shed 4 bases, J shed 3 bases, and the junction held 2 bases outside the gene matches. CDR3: CATSEGDSYNEQFF. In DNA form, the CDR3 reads TGTGCCACCAGTGAGGGGGACAGCTACAATGAGCAGTTCTTC.

This CDR3 reads CASSLIQETQYF. The CDR3 DNA sequence: TGTGCCAGCAGCTTGATTCAGGAGACCCAGTACTTC. This chain links TRBV5-6 with TRBJ2-5; D not certain. The CDR3 is 12 residues long. Germline CDR1 SGHDT, CDR2 YYEEEE. With 1 base removed from V and 5 bases from J, the gap between germline ends came to 6 bases.

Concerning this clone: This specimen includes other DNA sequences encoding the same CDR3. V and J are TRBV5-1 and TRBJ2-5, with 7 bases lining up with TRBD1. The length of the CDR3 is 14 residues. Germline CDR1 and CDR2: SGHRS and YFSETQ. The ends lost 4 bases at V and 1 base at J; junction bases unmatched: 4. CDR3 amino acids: CASSPGTAQETQYF. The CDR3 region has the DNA TGCGCCAGCAGCCCGGGGACAGCCCAAGAGACCCAGTACTTC.

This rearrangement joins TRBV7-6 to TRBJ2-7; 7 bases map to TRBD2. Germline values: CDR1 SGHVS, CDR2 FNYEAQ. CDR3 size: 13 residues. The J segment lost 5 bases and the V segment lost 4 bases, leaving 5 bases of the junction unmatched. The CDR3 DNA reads TGTGCCAGCAGCTCCGAAGGACTAGACGAGCAGTACTTC. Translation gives CASSSEGLDEQYF.

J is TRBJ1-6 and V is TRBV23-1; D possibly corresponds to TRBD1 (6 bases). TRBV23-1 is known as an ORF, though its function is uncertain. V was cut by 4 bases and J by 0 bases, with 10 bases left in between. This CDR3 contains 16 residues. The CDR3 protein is CASSLGGSSYNSPLHF. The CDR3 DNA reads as TGCGCCAGCAGTCTAGGGGGTAGCTCCTATAATTCACCCCTCCACTTT.

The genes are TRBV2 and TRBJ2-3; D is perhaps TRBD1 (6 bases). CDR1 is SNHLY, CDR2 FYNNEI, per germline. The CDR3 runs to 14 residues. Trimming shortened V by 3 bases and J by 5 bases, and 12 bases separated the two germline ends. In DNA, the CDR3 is TGTGCCAGCAGTGATATTAGGGGGATAGATACGCAGTATTTT. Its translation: CASSDIRGIDTQYF. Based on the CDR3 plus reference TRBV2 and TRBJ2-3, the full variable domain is EPEVTQTPSHQVTQMGQEVILRCVPISNHLYFYWYRQILGQKVEFLVSFYNNEISEKSEIFDDQFSVERPDGSNFTLKIRSTKLEDSAMYFCASSDIRGIDTQYFGPGTRLTVL.

As DNA, the CDR3 is TGCGCCAGCAGCTTGGATTGGCCTGGCGTATCGGGCTACAATGAGCAGTTCTTC. Residues: CASSLDWPGVSGYNEQFF. V and J are TRBV5-1 and TRBJ2-1; D uncertain. Trimming pared 0 bases from V and 3 bases from J, leaving 19 bases between. The germline CDR1 and CDR2 sequences are SGHRS and YFSETQ. CDR3 length: 18 amino acids.

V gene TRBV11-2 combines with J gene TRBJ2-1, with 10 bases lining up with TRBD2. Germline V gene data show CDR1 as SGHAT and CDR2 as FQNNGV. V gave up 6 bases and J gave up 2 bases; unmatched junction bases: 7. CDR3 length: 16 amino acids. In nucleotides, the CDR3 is TGTGCCAGCAGGGCCCTTAGCGGGAGGACCTACAATGAGCAGTTCTTC. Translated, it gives CASRALSGRTYNEQFF.

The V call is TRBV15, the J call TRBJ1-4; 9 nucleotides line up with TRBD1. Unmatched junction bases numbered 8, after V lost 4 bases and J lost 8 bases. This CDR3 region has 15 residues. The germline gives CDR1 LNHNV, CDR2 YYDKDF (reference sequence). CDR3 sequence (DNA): TGTGCCACCAGCACCTACAGGGGGCTTGGGGAAAAACTGTTTTTT. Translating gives CATSTYRGLGEKLFF.

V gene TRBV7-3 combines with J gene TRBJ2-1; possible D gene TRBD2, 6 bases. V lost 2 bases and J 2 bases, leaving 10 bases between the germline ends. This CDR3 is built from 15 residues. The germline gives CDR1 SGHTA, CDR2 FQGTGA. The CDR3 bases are TGTGCCAGCAGCTTAGGTTTAGCGGCCTACAATGAGCAGTTCTTC. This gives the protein CASSLGLAAYNEQFF.

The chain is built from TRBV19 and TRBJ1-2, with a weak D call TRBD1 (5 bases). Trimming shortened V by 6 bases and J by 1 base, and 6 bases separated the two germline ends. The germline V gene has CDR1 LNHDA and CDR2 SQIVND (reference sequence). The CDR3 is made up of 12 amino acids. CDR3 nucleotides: TGTGCCAGTAGACAGGTTAACTATGGCTACACCTTC. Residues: CASRQVNYGYTF.

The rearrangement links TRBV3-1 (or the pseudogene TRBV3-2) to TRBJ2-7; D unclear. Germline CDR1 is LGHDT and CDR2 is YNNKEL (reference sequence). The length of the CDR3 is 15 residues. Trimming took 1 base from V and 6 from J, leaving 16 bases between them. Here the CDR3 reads CASSQGTYYSGEQYF. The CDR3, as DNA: TGTGCCAGCAGCCAAGGAACGTACTACTCGGGCGAGCAGTACTTC.